The T cell receptor (beta chain) described here comes from a study of Graves' ophthalmopathy and Graves' hyperthyroidism. Overall study findings and caveats: Using 13 signatures, a model distinguished ophthalmopathy from stable hyperthyroidism, reaching around 87% sensitivity and 81.08% specificity. Most thyroid clonotypes with frequency above 0.001 were detected in blood too.

There are many counts of this clonotype. The antigen remains unidentified. Hyperthyroidism patients, all newly diagnosed, had under 2 months' duration and ages of 18 to 65. Transcripts of RNA were the source for amplifying TCR beta CDR3 regions. HTBI primers served in a first-round RT-PCR, which a second-round multiplex PCR followed. MiXCR, applied by TCRdb to the multiplex PCR reads, yields one record per CDR3 protein. The sample has more than 300,000 distinct CDR3 sequences, roughly 14% seen once. CDR1 and CDR2 from the germline V gene are DFQATT and SNEGSKA (reference sequence). This CDR3 spans 15 amino acids. V shed 1 base and J 4 bases; nucleotides not matched to a gene: 9.

This clonotype was obtained from a woman in her late teens or twenties with stable Graves' hyperthyroidism. The specimen was peripheral blood. J is TRBJ2-5 and V is TRBV20-1; 7 bases fit TRBD2. The CDR3 DNA sequence: TGCAGTGCTAGAGTCCCTCAGGGAGGGCTAGAGACCCAGTACTTC. Amino acid sequence: CSARVPQGGLETQYF.